The next 3 T cell receptor beta chains were all read from a single sample in a study of T cells in tuberculosis (dated by TCRdb to the late 2010s). After being thawed and rested overnight, PBMC were stained with GMM-loaded CD1B tetramer, a Live/Dead dye and anti-CD3, and were then sorted on a FACS Aria II. The CD1B tetramers were loaded with C32 glucose monomycolate that had been purified from Rhodococcus equi. Receptor libraries were prepared by the immunoSEQ multiplex PCR assay. TCRdb carries this immuneACCESS record with in-frame sequences only. Its versions omit some clonotypes, under half of them owing to an unresolved V gene in the studies checked, with the rest unexplained. The sample table holds roughly 60,000 clones, of which about 86% were seen once. The top ten hold around 13% of the sample. Sequences were obtained from CD1b-GMM tetramer-negative cells sorted from PBMCs. This specimen's cell subset or site label, interpreted: T cells not binding CD1B-GMM tetramer, sorted from same donor. The origin of the receptors is an adult woman with latent tuberculosis.

The rearrangement joins TRBV5-1 to TRBJ2-7; D is possibly TRBD2 (6 bases). Trimming removed 2 bases at V and 0 bases at J, with 15 bases between. The germline gives CDR1 SGHRS, CDR2 YFSETQ. The CDR3 runs to 16 residues. The CDR3 sequence: CASSLTSGLLSYEQYF. The CDR3 DNA reads as TGCGCCAGCAGCTTAACATCGGGACTTCTCTCCTACGAGCAGTACTTC.

J is TRBJ1-1 and V is TRBV29-1; D gene unclear. CDR1 SQVTM and CDR2 ANQGSEA come from the germline V gene. The CDR3 has 9 amino acids. Here the CDR3 DNA reads TGCACCGGAGGGACTGAAGCTTTCTTT. Translating it yields CTGGTEAFF. Complete variable domain (other parts from reference TRBV29-1 and TRBJ1-1): SAVISQKPSRDICQRGTSLTIQCQVDSQVTMMFWYRQQPGQSLTLIATANQGSEATYESGFVIDKFPISRPNLTFSTLTVSNMSPEDSSIYLCTGGTEAFFGQGTRLTVV.

This sequence joins TRBV20-1 and TRBJ2-1; D call uncertain. V lost 5 bases and J 7 bases, leaving 6 bases between the germline ends. This CDR3 has 10 amino acids. Germline-derived CDR1 and CDR2 are DFQATT and SNEGSKA (reference sequence). The CDR3 bases are TGCAGTGCTGCCCAGAATGAGCAGTTCTTC. Translated: CSAAQNEQFF.